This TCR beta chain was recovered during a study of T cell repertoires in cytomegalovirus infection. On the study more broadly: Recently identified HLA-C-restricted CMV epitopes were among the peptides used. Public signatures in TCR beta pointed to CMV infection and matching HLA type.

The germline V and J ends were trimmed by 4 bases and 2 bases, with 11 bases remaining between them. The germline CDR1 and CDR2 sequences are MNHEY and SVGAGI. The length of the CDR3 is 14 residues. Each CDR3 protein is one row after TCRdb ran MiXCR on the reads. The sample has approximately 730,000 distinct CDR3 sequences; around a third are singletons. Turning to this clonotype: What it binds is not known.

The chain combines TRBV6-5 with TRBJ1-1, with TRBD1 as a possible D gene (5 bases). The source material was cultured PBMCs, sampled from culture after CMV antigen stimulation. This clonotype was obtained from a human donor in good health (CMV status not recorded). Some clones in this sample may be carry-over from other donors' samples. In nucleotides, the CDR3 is TGTGCCAGCAGTTCTCTCGACAGCAACACTGAAGCTTTCTTT. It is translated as CASSSLDSNTEAFF.